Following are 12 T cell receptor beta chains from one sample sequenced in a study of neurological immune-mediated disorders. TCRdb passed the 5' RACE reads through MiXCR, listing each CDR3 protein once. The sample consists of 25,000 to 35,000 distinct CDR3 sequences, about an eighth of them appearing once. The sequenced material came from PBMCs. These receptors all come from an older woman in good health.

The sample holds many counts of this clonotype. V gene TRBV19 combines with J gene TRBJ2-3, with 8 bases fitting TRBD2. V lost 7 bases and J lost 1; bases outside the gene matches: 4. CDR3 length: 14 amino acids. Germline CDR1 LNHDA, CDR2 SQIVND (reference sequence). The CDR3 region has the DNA TGTGCCAGTAAGGCGGGGGGTGGCACAGATACGCAGTATTTT. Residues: CASKAGGGTDTQYF.

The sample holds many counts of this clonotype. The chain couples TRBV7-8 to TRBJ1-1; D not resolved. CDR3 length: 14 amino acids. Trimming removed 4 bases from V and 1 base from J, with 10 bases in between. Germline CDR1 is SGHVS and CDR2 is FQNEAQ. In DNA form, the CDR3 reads TGTGCCAGCAGCTGGATGGAAGGGAACACTGAAGCTTTCTTT. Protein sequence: CASSWMEGNTEAFF.

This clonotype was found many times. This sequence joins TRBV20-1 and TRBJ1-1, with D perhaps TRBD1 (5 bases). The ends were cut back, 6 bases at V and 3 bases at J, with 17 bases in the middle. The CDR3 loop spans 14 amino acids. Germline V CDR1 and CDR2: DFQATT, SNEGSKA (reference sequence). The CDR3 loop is CSATLRGRDTEAFF. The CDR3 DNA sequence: TGCAGTGCCACCCTCCGGGGGAGGGACACTGAAGCTTTCTTT.

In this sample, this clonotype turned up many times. This CDR3 is CSAFEMNTEAFF. CDR3 coding DNA: TGCAGTGCTTTCGAGATGAACACTGAAGCTTTCTTT. The gene calls are TRBV20-1 and TRBJ1-1; no firm D call. Trimming left V 5 bases short and J 0 bases short, with 7 bases between. Per the germline V gene, CDR1 is DFQATT and CDR2 is SNEGSKA (reference sequence). This CDR3 is 12 amino acids long.

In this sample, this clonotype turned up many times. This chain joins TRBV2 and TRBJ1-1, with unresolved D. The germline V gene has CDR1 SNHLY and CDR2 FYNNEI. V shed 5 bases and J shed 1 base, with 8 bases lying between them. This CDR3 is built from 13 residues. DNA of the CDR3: TGTGCCAGCAGTACCCCCGGGAACACTGAAGCTTTCTTT. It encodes CASSTPGNTEAFF.

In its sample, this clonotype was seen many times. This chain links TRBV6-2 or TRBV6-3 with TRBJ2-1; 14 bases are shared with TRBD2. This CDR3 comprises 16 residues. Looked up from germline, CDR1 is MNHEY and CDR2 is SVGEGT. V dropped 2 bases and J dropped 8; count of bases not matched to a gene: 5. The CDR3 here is CASSYPTSGGAHEQFF. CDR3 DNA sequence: TGTGCCAGCAGTTACCCGACTAGCGGGGGGGCCCATGAGCAGTTCTTC.

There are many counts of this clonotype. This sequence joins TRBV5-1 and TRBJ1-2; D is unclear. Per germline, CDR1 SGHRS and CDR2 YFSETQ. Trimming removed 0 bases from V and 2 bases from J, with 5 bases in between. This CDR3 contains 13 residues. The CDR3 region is CASSLGRNYGYTF. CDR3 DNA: TGCGCCAGCAGCTTGGGAAGGAACTATGGCTACACCTTC.

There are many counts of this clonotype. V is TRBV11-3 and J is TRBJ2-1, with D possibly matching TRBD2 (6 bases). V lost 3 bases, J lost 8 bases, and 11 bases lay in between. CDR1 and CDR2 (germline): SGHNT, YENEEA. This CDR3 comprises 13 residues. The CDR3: CASSFRGSYEQFF. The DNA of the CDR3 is TGTGCCAGCAGCTTCCGGGGGAGTTATGAGCAGTTCTTC.

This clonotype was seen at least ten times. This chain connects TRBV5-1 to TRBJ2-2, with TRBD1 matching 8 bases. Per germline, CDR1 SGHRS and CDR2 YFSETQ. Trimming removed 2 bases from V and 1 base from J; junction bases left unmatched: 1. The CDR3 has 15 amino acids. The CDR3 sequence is CASSFGQGNTGELFF. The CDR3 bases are TGCGCCAGCAGCTTCGGACAGGGGAACACCGGGGAGCTGTTTTTT.

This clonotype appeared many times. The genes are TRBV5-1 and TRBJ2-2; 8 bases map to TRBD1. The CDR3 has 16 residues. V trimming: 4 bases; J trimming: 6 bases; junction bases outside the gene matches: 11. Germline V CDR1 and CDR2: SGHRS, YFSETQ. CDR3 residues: CASSRTGLGNPGELFF. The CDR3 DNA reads TGCGCCAGCAGCCGGACAGGGCTGGGAAACCCCGGGGAGCTGTTTTTT.

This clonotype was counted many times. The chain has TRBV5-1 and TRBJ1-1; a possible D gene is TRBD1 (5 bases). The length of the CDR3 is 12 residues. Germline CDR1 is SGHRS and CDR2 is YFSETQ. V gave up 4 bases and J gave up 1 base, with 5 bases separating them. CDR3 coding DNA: TGCGCCAGCAGCGGACAGAACACTGAAGCTTTCTTT. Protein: CASSGQNTEAFF.

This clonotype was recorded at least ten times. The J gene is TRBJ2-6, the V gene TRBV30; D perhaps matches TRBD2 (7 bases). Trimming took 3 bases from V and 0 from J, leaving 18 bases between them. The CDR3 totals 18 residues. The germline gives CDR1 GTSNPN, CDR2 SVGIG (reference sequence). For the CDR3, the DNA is TGTGCCTGGAGCCCGAAGGGAGGGGGGAGCTCTGGGGCCAACGTCCTGACTTTC. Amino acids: CAWSPKGGGSSGANVLTF.